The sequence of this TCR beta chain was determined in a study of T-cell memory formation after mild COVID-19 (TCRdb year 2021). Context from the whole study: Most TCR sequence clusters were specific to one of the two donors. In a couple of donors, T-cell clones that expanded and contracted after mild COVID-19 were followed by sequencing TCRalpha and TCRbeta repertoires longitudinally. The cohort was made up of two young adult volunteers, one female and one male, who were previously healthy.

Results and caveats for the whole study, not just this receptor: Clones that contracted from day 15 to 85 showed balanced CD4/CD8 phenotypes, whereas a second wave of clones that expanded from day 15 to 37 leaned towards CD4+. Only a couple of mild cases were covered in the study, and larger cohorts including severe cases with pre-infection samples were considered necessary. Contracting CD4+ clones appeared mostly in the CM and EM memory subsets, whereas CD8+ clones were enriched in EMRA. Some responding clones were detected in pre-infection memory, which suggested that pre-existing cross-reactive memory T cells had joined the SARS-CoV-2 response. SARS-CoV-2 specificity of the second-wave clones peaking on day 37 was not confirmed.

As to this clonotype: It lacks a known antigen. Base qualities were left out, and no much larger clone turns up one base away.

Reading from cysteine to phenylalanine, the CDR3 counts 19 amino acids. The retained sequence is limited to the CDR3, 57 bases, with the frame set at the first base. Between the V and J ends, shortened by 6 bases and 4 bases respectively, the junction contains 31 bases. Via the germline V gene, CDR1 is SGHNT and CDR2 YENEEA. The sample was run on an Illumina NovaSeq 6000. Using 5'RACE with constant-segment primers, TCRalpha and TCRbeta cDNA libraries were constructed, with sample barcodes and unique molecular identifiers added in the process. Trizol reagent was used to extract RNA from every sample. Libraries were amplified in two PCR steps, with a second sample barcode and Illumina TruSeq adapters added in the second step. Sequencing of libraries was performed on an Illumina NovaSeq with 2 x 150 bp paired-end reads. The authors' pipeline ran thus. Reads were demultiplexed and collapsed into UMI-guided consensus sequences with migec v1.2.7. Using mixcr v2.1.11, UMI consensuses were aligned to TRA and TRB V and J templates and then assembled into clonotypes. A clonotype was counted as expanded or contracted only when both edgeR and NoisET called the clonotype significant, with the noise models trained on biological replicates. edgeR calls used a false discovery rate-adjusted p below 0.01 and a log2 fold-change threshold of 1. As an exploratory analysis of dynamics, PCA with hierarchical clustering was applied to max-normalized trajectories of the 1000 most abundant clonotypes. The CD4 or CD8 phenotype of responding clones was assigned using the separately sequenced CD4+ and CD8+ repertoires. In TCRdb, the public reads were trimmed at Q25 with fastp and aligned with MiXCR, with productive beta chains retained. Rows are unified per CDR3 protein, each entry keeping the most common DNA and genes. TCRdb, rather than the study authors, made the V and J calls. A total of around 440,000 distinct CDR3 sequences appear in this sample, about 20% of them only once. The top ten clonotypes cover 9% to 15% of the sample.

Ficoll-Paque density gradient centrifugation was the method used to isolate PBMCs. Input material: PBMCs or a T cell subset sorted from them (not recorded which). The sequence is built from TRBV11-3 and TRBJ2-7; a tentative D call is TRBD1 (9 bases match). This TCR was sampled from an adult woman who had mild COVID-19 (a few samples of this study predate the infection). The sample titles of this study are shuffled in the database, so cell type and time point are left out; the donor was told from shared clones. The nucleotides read TGTGCCAGCAGTTTCGGACAGGGGAAGGCAGCGGGAGTGGTATACGAGCAGTACTTC. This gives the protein CASSFGQGKAAGVVYEQYF.